This T cell receptor (beta chain) was identified in a study of shared clonotypes between healthy human individuals. The germline CDR1 and CDR2 sequences are SGHNT and YYREEE (reference sequence). CDR3 size: 15 residues. With V trimmed by 3 bases and J by 4 bases, 9 bases remained unmatched. Authors' analysis steps: For the immunoSEQ data, sequences were junction-only without quality scores, so filtering differed. Measured with immunoSEQ multiplex PCR; TCRdb has only the in-frame clones, and not every one. The DNA gave D and trimming, while V, J and clone size come from that table. Among some 660,000 clones, about three quarters were seen once, and the ten largest hold under 2%. In its sample, this clone was seen a few times. The antigen remains unidentified. Regarding the study as a whole: Sampling covered blood only; tissue repertoires likely differ.

Sequences were obtained from memory CD4+ T cells sorted from blood. As for subset: CD45RA-negative fraction. The clonotype comes from a woman aged 25 to 39 in good health. The chain joins TRBV5-4 to TRBJ2-5; 7 bases are a match to TRBD2. Here the CDR3 reads CASSYGGGPGETQYF. The CDR3 DNA follows: TGTGCCAGCAGCTACGGCGGGGGACCAGGAGAGACCCAGTACTTC.